One and the same sample provided the 17 T cell receptor beta chains below, sequenced in a study of blood T cell repertoires in COVID-19. TCRdb keeps only in-frame clones here, not all; method: immunoSEQ multiplex PCR. This table holds around 260,000 clones, around 86% found once. Input material: peripheral blood. The receptors were gathered from a woman between 55 and 75 years old with COVID-19, enrolled during active disease.

This clone was observed a handful of times. CDR3 sequence: CASSVGASGTIGELFF. CDR3 sequence (DNA): TGTGCCAGCAGCGTAGGGGCTAGCGGGACAATCGGGGAGCTGTTTTTT. The chain couples TRBV9 to TRBJ2-2, with TRBD2 matching over 9 bases. V trimming: 0 bases; J trimming: 7 bases; junction bases outside the gene matches: 7. CDR3 length equals 16 residues. Germline lookup yields CDR1 SGDLS and CDR2 YYNGEE.

This clone was seen a few times. In the same sample, other DNA sequences code for this CDR3. V usage is TRBV18 and J usage is TRBJ1-5; possible D gene TRBD1, 5 bases. This CDR3 is built from 14 residues. V was pared by 2 bases and J by 4 bases, with 9 bases between. Germline CDR1 is KGHSH and CDR2 is LQKENI. The CDR3 sequence: CASSPGGGNQPQHF. The DNA for the CDR3 is TGTGCCAGCTCACCAGGGGGAGGGAATCAGCCCCAGCATTTT.

CDR3 protein: CATSSLGLVDNEQFF. For the CDR3, the DNA is TGTGCCACCAGCAGTTTGGGACTCGTTGACAATGAGCAGTTCTTC. V and J are TRBV15 and TRBJ2-1; the D gene is possibly TRBD2 (6 bases). Between the trimmed V and J ends, which lost 3 bases and 5 bases, there was a span of 14 bases. The germline gives CDR1 LNHNV, CDR2 YYDKDF (reference sequence). CDR3 size: 15 residues. The full variable domain, rest sourced from reference TRBV15 and TRBJ2-1, is DAMVIQNPRYQVTQFGKPVTLSCSQTLNHNVMYWYQQKSSQAPKLLFHYYDKDFNNEADTPDNFQSRRPNTSFCFLDIRSPGLGDTAMYLCATSSLGLVDNEQFFGPGTRLTVL.

On this clone itself: The identical CDR3 is also encoded by other nucleotide sequences in the sample. This chain joins TRBV7-2 and TRBJ1-2; 7 bases align to TRBD1. In germline, CDR1 is SGHTA, CDR2 FQGNSA. Trimming took 1 base from V and 4 from J; bases not matched to a gene: 3. This CDR3 spans 14 amino acids. DNA for the CDR3: TGTGCCAGCAGCTTAGACAGGGGCCGCTATGGCTACACCTTC. Translation gives CASSLDRGRYGYTF.

This clone was counted between two and nine times. The V call is TRBV28, the J call TRBJ1-3; 9 nucleotides align to TRBD1. Germline loops: CDR1 MDHEN, CDR2 SYDVKM. The CDR3 totals 14 residues. The junction had 9 bases not matched to a gene; V was cut back by 5 bases and J by 10 bases. The CDR3 spells CASSPGTGWRTIYF. CDR3 bases: TGTGCCAGCAGTCCCGGGACAGGGTGGAGGACCATATATTTT.

V usage is TRBV9 and J usage is TRBJ2-1; perhaps TRBD1 as D (5 bases). Germline V gene sequence: CDR1 SGDLS, CDR2 YYNGEE. The CDR3 length is 14 residues. The V and J ends lost 4 bases and 5 bases respectively, with 13 bases between them. DNA of the CDR3: TGTGCCAGCAGCCCGGACATCGCCAACAATGAGCAGTTCTTC. The encoded protein is CASSPDIANNEQFF.

As DNA, the CDR3 is TGTGCCAGCAGTCCAGGGGGCCGAGGCTACACCTTC. Its protein is CASSPGGRGYTF. The V and J genes are TRBV6-5 and TRBJ1-2; 8 nucleotides align to TRBD1. V dropped 5 bases and J dropped 8; count of bases not matched to a gene: 4. Germline V gene lookup returns CDR1 MNHEY and CDR2 SVGAGI. The CDR3 is made up of 12 amino acids.

J is TRBJ1-3 and V is TRBV4-1, with D unresolved. The V and J ends lost 2 bases and 2 bases respectively, with 10 bases between them. The CDR3 spans 15 residues. The germline gives CDR1 MGHRA, CDR2 YSYEKL. This CDR3 reads CASSQIHAAGNTIYF. DNA of the CDR3: TGCGCCAGCAGCCAAATACACGCGGCTGGAAACACCATATATTTT.

V gene TRBV6-5 combines with J gene TRBJ1-2; no clear D gene. Trimming removed 6 bases from V and 3 bases from J, with 5 bases in between. Germline lookup yields CDR1 MNHEY and CDR2 SVGAGI. This CDR3 region has 11 residues. CDR3 in amino acids: CASRHDYGYTF. CDR3 nucleotide sequence: TGTGCCAGCAGACACGACTATGGCTACACCTTC.

The chain links TRBV5-1 to TRBJ2-1; 8 bases agree with TRBD2. The CDR3 spans 15 residues. The ends lost 0 bases at V and 5 bases at J; junction bases unmatched: 4. The germline V gene encodes CDR1 SGHRS and CDR2 YFSETQ. The DNA of the CDR3 is TGCGCCAGCAGCTTGGAGGCTAGCGGGCACAATGAGCAGTTCTTC. It translates to CASSLEASGHNEQFF.

The rearrangement links TRBV6-2 or TRBV6-3 to TRBJ2-5, with a weak D call TRBD1 (5 bases). This CDR3 has 17 residues. The V end lost 0 bases, the J end lost 7 bases, and 21 bases lay between the germline ends. CDR1 is MNHEY and CDR2 is SVGEGT in the germline V gene. The CDR3 sequence: CASSYSAPGLGVPTQYF. CDR3 DNA: TGTGCCAGCAGTTACTCCGCCCCAGGGCTTGGGGTTCCGACCCAGTACTTC.

V gene TRBV7-9 combines with J gene TRBJ2-7; no definite D call. This CDR3 is 14 amino acids long. V lost 5 bases to trimming and J lost 4 bases, with 15 bases between them. Germline V gene sequence: CDR1 SEHNR, CDR2 FQNEAQ (reference sequence). CDR3 DNA: TGTGCCAGCAGCCCCGACACCCCAGGATACGAGCAGTACTTC. It specifies CASSPDTPGYEQYF.

The chain links TRBV23-1 to TRBJ1-5, with 9 bases matching TRBD1. TRBV23-1 is recorded as an ORF, its role being uncertain. The CDR3 is made up of 15 amino acids. Trimming at V came to 7 bases and at J to 4 bases, leaving 8 bases not matched to a gene. The chain's CDR3 is CASISGTGLNQPQHF. CDR3 nucleotide sequence: TGCGCCAGCATCTCGGGGACAGGGCTTAATCAGCCCCAGCATTTT.

The chain links TRBV7-8 to TRBJ1-2; possibly TRBD1 for D (5 bases). The germline V and J ends were trimmed by 0 bases and 8 bases, with 16 bases remaining between them. The germline V gene has CDR1 SGHVS and CDR2 FQNEAQ. The CDR3 has 15 amino acids. In DNA, the CDR3 is TGTGCCAGCAGCTTAGCTGGGGCCCTCAAGTGGGGCTACACCTTC. It encodes CASSLAGALKWGYTF.

The chain employs TRBV20-1 and TRBJ2-7; D gene ambiguous. The CDR3 is made up of 13 amino acids. Trimming pared 3 bases from V and 3 bases from J, leaving 12 bases between. CDR1 is DFQATT and CDR2 is SNEGSKA in the germline V gene (reference sequence). The CDR3 DNA follows: TGCAGTGCTAGTACATATACAGTCTACGAGCAGTACTTC. Protein sequence: CSASTYTVYEQYF.

This clone has just one count. J is TRBJ2-7 and V is TRBV27; no reliable D call. Trimming took 3 bases from V and 1 from J, leaving 13 bases between them. The germline V gene has CDR1 MNHEY and CDR2 SMNVEV (reference sequence). The CDR3 consists of 15 residues. The CDR3 DNA follows: TGTGCCAGCAGTTTCCAAGCCCTCGGTTCCTACGAGCAGTACTTC. This encodes CASSFQALGSYEQYF.

The CDR3 region has the DNA TGCGCCAGCAGCCAAGATGAAGGGGGCGCGGGTCAGCCCCAGCATTTT. Residues: CASSQDEGGAGQPQHF. The V gene is TRBV4-3, the J gene TRBJ1-5, with TRBD1 identical over 7 bases. Germline V gives CDR1 LGHNA, CDR2 YSLEER. The junction had 8 bases not matched to a gene; V was cut back by 0 bases and J by 6 bases. The CDR3 totals 16 residues.